This is a list of T cell receptor beta chains from one sample in a study of a mutant IDH1 vaccine in newly diagnosed glioma. TCRdb's copy holds only in-frame clones and misses some; the assay was immunoSEQ multiplex PCR. The sample yields about 88,000 clones, over 75% seen once. The source material was PBMCs, sampled from a glioma patient treated with radiotherapy, temozolomide or both. The receptors here all came from a middle-aged man with glioma. Some clones in this sample may be carry-over from other donors' samples. CDR3s include the opening cysteine and the closing phenylalanine or tryptophan. Fields, in order: J gene, clone size, V gene, D gene, CDR3 DNA, CDR3 protein. The D gene is left open where the match is weak. Part of the rows lack a size; the others show once, few, many or a class for expanded clones.

J gene: TRBJ2-2
clone size: NA
V gene: TRBV18
D gene: TRBD2
CDR3 DNA: TGTGCCAGCTCAGGGAGGGACACCGGGGAGCTGTTTTTT
CDR3 protein: CASSGRDTGELFF

J gene: TRBJ1-2
clone size: NA
V gene: TRBV21-1
D gene: NA
CDR3 DNA: TGTGCCAGCAGCAGAGTAAACAGCACCGAGACCTATGGCTACACCTTC
CDR3 protein: CASSRVNSTETYGYTF

J gene: TRBJ2-3
clone size: NA
V gene: TRBV7-9
D gene: TRBD2
CDR3 DNA: TGTGCCAGCAGGGGGACTAGCGGTACAGATACGCAGTATTTT
CDR3 protein: CASRGTSGTDTQYF

J gene: TRBJ1-3
clone size: NA
V gene: TRBV4-1
D gene: NA
CDR3 DNA: TGCGCCAGCAGCCAAGAACCGAGGGGCGCCGGAAACACCATATATTTT
CDR3 protein: CASSQEPRGAGNTIYF

J gene: TRBJ1-2
clone size: NA
V gene: TRBV9
D gene: NA
CDR3 DNA: TGTGCCAGCAGCGCCACAGGGACCGCAGATGGCTACACCTTC
CDR3 protein: CASSATGTADGYTF

J gene: TRBJ1-1
clone size: NA
V gene: TRBV19
D gene: TRBD1
CDR3 DNA: TGTGCCAGTAGTACCCGTACAGGGGACACTGAAGCTTTCTTT
CDR3 protein: CASSTRTGDTEAFF

J gene: TRBJ1-4
clone size: NA
V gene: TRBV30
D gene: NA
CDR3 DNA: TGTGCCTGGATCGGTCAGGGTTCAACTAATGAAAAACTGTTTTTT
CDR3 protein: CAWIGQGSTNEKLFF

J gene: TRBJ1-6
clone size: few
V gene: TRBV5-4
D gene: NA
CDR3 DNA: TGTGCCAGCAGCTTGGACAGTCTTAATTCACCCCTCCACTTT
CDR3 protein: CASSLDSLNSPLHF

J gene: TRBJ1-4
clone size: NA
V gene: TRBV6-4
D gene: NA
CDR3 DNA: TGTGCCAGCAGGAGCGACGTGGGGGAAAAACTGTTTTTT
CDR3 protein: CASRSDVGEKLFF

J gene: TRBJ1-2
clone size: once
V gene: TRBV29-1
D gene: NA
CDR3 DNA: TGCAGCGTTGGAGGGGGTGGGGCCGTCGGATTGGACTATGGCTACACCTTC
CDR3 protein: CSVGGGGAVGLDYGYTF

J gene: TRBJ1-4
clone size: few
V gene: TRBV27
D gene: NA
CDR3 DNA: TGTGCCAGCAGTTCCGCTCGGAGGCCGGTTGAAAAACTGTTTTTT
CDR3 protein: CASSSARRPVEKLFF

J gene: TRBJ2-7
clone size: NA
V gene: TRBV5-4
D gene: NA
CDR3 DNA: TGTGCCAGCAGCTTGGAGGTGGGGCAGTACTTC
CDR3 protein: CASSLEVGQYF

J gene: TRBJ2-3
clone size: NA
V gene: TRBV7-2
D gene: TRBD2
CDR3 DNA: TGTGCCAGCAGCTTAACCAGCGGGGGAATGGATACGCAGTATTTT
CDR3 protein: CASSLTSGGMDTQYF

J gene: TRBJ2-2
clone size: few
V gene: TRBV11-2
D gene: NA
CDR3 DNA: TGTGCCAGCAGTGCGACTAGGACCGGGGAGCTGTTTTTT
CDR3 protein: CASSATRTGELFF

J gene: TRBJ2-1
clone size: NA
V gene: TRBV2
D gene: TRBD1
CDR3 DNA: TGTGCCGGACAGGGTCGGTCCTACAATGAGCAGTTCTTC
CDR3 protein: CAGQGRSYNEQFF

J gene: TRBJ1-2
clone size: NA
V gene: TRBV6-6
D gene: NA
CDR3 DNA: TGTGCCAGCAGTTACTCGATAGTAGCAAACTATGGCTACACCTTC
CDR3 protein: CASSYSIVANYGYTF

J gene: TRBJ1-1
clone size: NA
V gene: TRBV2
D gene: NA
CDR3 DNA: TGTGCCAGCAGTGAAACCGGGTTGTACACTGAAGCTTTCTTT
CDR3 protein: CASSETGLYTEAFF

J gene: TRBJ1-1
clone size: NA
V gene: TRBV29-1
D gene: NA
CDR3 DNA: TGCAGCGGTTCTACAGGGCTCGGCACTGAAGCTTTCTTT
CDR3 protein: CSGSTGLGTEAFF

J gene: TRBJ2-7
clone size: NA
V gene: TRBV6-6
D gene: NA
CDR3 DNA: TGTGCCAGCAGCCCCTCCCTGGGGGAGCAGTACTTC
CDR3 protein: CASSPSLGEQYF

J gene: TRBJ1-2
clone size: NA
V gene: TRBV9
D gene: NA
CDR3 DNA: TGTGCCAGCGGGGGCCGGGAGGGCTACACCTTC
CDR3 protein: CASGGREGYTF

J gene: TRBJ2-1
clone size: NA
V gene: TRBV2
D gene: NA
CDR3 DNA: TGTGCCAGCAGCGAGACCTCTAGCTACAATGAGCAGTTCTTC
CDR3 protein: CASSETSSYNEQFF

J gene: TRBJ2-3
clone size: once
V gene: TRBV7-6
D gene: NA
CDR3 DNA: TGTGCCAGCAGCTTGGTAACTATGGCGGATACGCAGTATTTT
CDR3 protein: CASSLVTMADTQYF

J gene: TRBJ1-1
clone size: NA
V gene: TRBV5-3
D gene: NA
CDR3 DNA: TGTGCCAGAAGCTCGAGGACGTTCACTGAAGCTTTCTTT
CDR3 protein: CARSSRTFTEAFF

J gene: TRBJ1-2
clone size: NA
V gene: TRBV5-4
D gene: TRBD1
CDR3 DNA: TGTGCCAGCAGCCGATGGACAGGCCCCTTCTACACCTTC
CDR3 protein: CASSRWTGPFYTF

J gene: TRBJ1-4
clone size: NA
V gene: TRBV10-3
D gene: NA
CDR3 DNA: TGTGCCATCAGTGAGTCGAAAGGGAATAATGAAAAACTGTTTTTT
CDR3 protein: CAISESKGNNEKLFF

J gene: TRBJ1-6
clone size: NA
V gene: TRBV5-1
D gene: NA
CDR3 DNA: TGCGCCAGCAATTTGGAGGAAGGGTCACCCCTCCACTTT
CDR3 protein: CASNLEEGSPLHF

J gene: TRBJ2-2
clone size: few
V gene: TRBV6-4
D gene: NA
CDR3 DNA: TGTGCCAGCAGCGACGGGGAAAACACCGGGGAGCTGTTTTTT
CDR3 protein: CASSDGENTGELFF

J gene: TRBJ2-1
clone size: NA
V gene: TRBV29-1
D gene: TRBD2
CDR3 DNA: TGCAGCGCCCCAGCGGGGGGGACGTACAATGAGCAGTTCTTC
CDR3 protein: CSAPAGGTYNEQFF

J gene: TRBJ1-2
clone size: few
V gene: TRBV6-5
D gene: TRBD1
CDR3 DNA: TGTGCCAGCAGGCGCGGACAGGGAGTCTATGGCTACACCTTC
CDR3 protein: CASRRGQGVYGYTF

J gene: TRBJ2-7
clone size: NA
V gene: TRBV6-5
D gene: NA
CDR3 DNA: TGTGCCAGCAGTTACTCGAAATCGGGCGGACTCTACGAGCAGTACTTC
CDR3 protein: CASSYSKSGGLYEQYF

J gene: TRBJ2-1
clone size: NA
V gene: TRBV2
D gene: TRBD1
CDR3 DNA: TGTGCCAGCAGTCTTCCGGGACAGGGGACCTACAATGAGCAGTTCTTC
CDR3 protein: CASSLPGQGTYNEQFF

J gene: TRBJ1-2
clone size: few
V gene: TRBV5-5
D gene: TRBD1
CDR3 DNA: TGTGCCAGCAGCTCCAGACAGGGGGCAACCTATGGCTACACCTTC
CDR3 protein: CASSSRQGATYGYTF

J gene: TRBJ1-1
clone size: NA
V gene: TRBV5-1
D gene: TRBD1
CDR3 DNA: TGCGCCAGCAGTCGTTGGGGACAGGAGGGCACTGAAGCTTTCTTT
CDR3 protein: CASSRWGQEGTEAFF

J gene: TRBJ2-5
clone size: NA
V gene: TRBV5-4
D gene: TRBD2
CDR3 DNA: TGTGCCAGCAGCCCCTCGGGGGGGTTCGAGACCCAGTACTTC
CDR3 protein: CASSPSGGFETQYF

J gene: TRBJ2-7
clone size: NA
V gene: TRBV19
D gene: TRBD1
CDR3 DNA: TGTGCCAGTAGTATATCCGGACAGGCGGTCTCATCTTACGAGCAGTACTTC
CDR3 protein: CASSISGQAVSSYEQYF

J gene: TRBJ1-2
clone size: NA
V gene: TRBV14
D gene: NA
CDR3 DNA: TGTGCCAGCAGCCAAGGGCCCAGAGAGGGCTATGGCTACACCTTC
CDR3 protein: CASSQGPREGYGYTF

J gene: TRBJ1-6
clone size: few
V gene: TRBV6-5
D gene: TRBD1
CDR3 DNA: TGTGCCAGCAGTTACGGGACAGGATTTAATTCACCCCTCCACTTT
CDR3 protein: CASSYGTGFNSPLHF

J gene: TRBJ2-7
clone size: NA
V gene: TRBV5-1
D gene: NA
CDR3 DNA: TGCGCCAGCAGCTTGGCCCCTGGTTACGAGCAGTACTTC
CDR3 protein: CASSLAPGYEQYF

J gene: TRBJ2-7
clone size: NA
V gene: TRBV2
D gene: TRBD1
CDR3 DNA: TGTGCCAGCAGGCGGGACAGGGCGAATTCCTACGAGCAGTACTTC
CDR3 protein: CASRRDRANSYEQYF

J gene: TRBJ1-6
clone size: NA
V gene: TRBV30
D gene: TRBD1
CDR3 DNA: TGTGCCTGGAGTGCAAGACAGGGGGCAAATTCACCCCTCCACTTT
CDR3 protein: CAWSARQGANSPLHF

J gene: TRBJ2-7
clone size: NA
V gene: TRBV2
D gene: TRBD1
CDR3 DNA: TGTGCCAAACAACCCGGGACAGGATCCTACGAGCAGTACTTC
CDR3 protein: CAKQPGTGSYEQYF

J gene: TRBJ2-2
clone size: NA
V gene: TRBV5-1
D gene: NA
CDR3 DNA: TGCGCCAGCAGCAGAAAGGACCTCGGGTGGACCGGGGAGCTGTTTTTT
CDR3 protein: CASSRKDLGWTGELFF

J gene: TRBJ1-3
clone size: NA
V gene: TRBV27
D gene: NA
CDR3 DNA: TGTGCCAGCAGCCTTTCCCAGGGAGACTTCTCTGGAAACACCATATATTTT
CDR3 protein: CASSLSQGDFSGNTIYF

J gene: TRBJ1-6
clone size: NA
V gene: TRBV7-2
D gene: NA
CDR3 DNA: TGTGCCAGCAGCTTAGTAGGGGGTGAATCACCCCTCCACTTT
CDR3 protein: CASSLVGGESPLHF

J gene: TRBJ1-1
clone size: NA
V gene: TRBV15
D gene: TRBD1
CDR3 DNA: TGTGCCACCAGCAGGGACAGGGGAGGGATGAACACTGAAGCTTTCTTT
CDR3 protein: CATSRDRGGMNTEAFF

J gene: TRBJ1-2
clone size: NA
V gene: TRBV5-1
D gene: TRBD1
CDR3 DNA: TGCGCCAGCAGCTTCAGGACAGGGGGCGGCTACACCTTC
CDR3 protein: CASSFRTGGGYTF

J gene: TRBJ1-4
clone size: few
V gene: TRBV5-1
D gene: NA
CDR3 DNA: TGCGCCAGCAGCTTGTCTTATCAGTCCCCCAATGAAAAACTGTTTTTT
CDR3 protein: CASSLSYQSPNEKLFF